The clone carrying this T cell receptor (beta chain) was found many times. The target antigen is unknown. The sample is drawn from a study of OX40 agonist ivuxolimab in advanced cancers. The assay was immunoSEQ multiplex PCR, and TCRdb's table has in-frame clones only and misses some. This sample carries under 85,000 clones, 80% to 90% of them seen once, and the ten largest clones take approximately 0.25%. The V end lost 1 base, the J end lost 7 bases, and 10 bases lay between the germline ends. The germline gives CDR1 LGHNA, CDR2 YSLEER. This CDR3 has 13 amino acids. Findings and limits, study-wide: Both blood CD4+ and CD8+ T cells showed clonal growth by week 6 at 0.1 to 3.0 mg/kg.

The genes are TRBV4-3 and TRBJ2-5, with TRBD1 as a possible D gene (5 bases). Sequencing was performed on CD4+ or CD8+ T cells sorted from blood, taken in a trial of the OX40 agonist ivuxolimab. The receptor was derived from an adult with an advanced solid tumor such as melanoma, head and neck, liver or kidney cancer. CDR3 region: CASSQGGSATQYF. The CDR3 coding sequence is TGCGCCAGCAGCCAAGGGGGCTCGGCGACCCAGTACTTC.